The 22 T cell receptor beta chains given below trace back to one sample, sequenced in a study of blood T cell repertoires in COVID-19. This table comes from immunoSEQ multiplex PCR, and its TCRdb copy is limited to in-frame clones, with some not included. This sample yields about 250,000 clones, of which about 89% are seen a single time; 0.75% to 0.9% belongs to the top ten. Sequenced: peripheral blood. These receptors all come from a man between 25 and 39 years old with acute or convalescent COVID-19.

This sequence joins TRBV12-5 and TRBJ1-2; 9 positions agree with TRBD1. The V and J ends lost 4 bases and 4 bases, in that order; junction bases with no gene match: 19. The CDR3 extends over 19 amino acids. The germline CDR1 and CDR2 sequences are LGHNT and FRNRAP. CDR3 residues: CASGSLVEGQGNRRYGYTF. The CDR3 DNA reads as TGTGCTAGTGGTTCGCTGGTGGAGGGACAGGGTAATCGTCGCTATGGCTACACCTTC.

J is TRBJ2-5 and V is TRBV11-2; 9 nucleotides agree with TRBD1. The CDR3 consists of 15 residues. The V gene's germline CDR1 is SGHAT and CDR2 FQNNGV. With V trimmed by 6 bases and J by 2 bases, 7 bases remained unmatched. CDR3 sequence: CASSPTGGGQETQYF. The CDR3 DNA reads as TGTGCCAGCAGTCCAACAGGGGGCGGACAAGAGACCCAGTACTTC. The entire variable domain, with the rest obtained from reference TRBV11-2 and TRBJ2-5, is as follows: EAGVAQSPRYKIIEKRQSVAFWCNPISGHATLYWYQQILGQGPKLLIQFQNNGVVDDSQLPKDRFSAERLKGVDSTLKIQPAKLEDSAVYLCASSPTGGGQETQYFGPGTRLLVL.

The rearrangement uses TRBV9 and TRBJ2-5, with D tentatively TRBD1 (6 bases). This CDR3 spans 14 amino acids. Germline values: CDR1 SGDLS, CDR2 YYNGEE. Trimming left V 3 bases short and J 5 bases short, with 14 bases between. CDR3 amino acids: CASSESGTLETQYF. CDR3 sequence (DNA): TGTGCCAGCAGCGAGTCGGGGACATTGGAGACCCAGTACTTC.

The chain is built from TRBV18 and TRBJ1-2; TRBD1 agrees at 9 bases. Unmatched junction bases numbered 8, after V lost 6 bases and J lost 6 bases. Germline assignment: CDR1 KGHSH and CDR2 LQKENI. This CDR3 has 14 amino acids. The CDR3 is CASSQDRGPDGYTF. DNA for the CDR3: TGTGCCAGCTCGCAGGACAGGGGACCCGATGGCTACACCTTC.

V gene TRBV6-2 or TRBV6-3 combines with J gene TRBJ2-7, with a tentative D call TRBD1 (6 bases). V lost 5 bases and J 0 bases, leaving 20 bases between the germline ends. The CDR3 has 17 amino acids. Germline V gene sequence: CDR1 MNHEY, CDR2 SVGEGT. The CDR3 protein is CASSRSRRGTGSYEQYF. For the CDR3, the DNA is TGTGCCAGCAGTAGATCCCGCAGGGGCACTGGCTCCTACGAGCAGTACTTC.

The chain combines TRBV4-1 with TRBJ2-7; TRBD2 matches at 12 bases. Trimming at V came to 1 base and at J to 4 bases, leaving 11 bases not matched to a gene. Germline V gene sequence: CDR1 MGHRA, CDR2 YSYEKL. CDR3 length equals 18 residues. CDR3 amino acids: CASSQATWELAGGYEQYF. As DNA, the CDR3 is TGCGCCAGCAGCCAAGCCACCTGGGAACTAGCGGGGGGATACGAGCAGTACTTC.

This chain connects TRBV5-8 to TRBJ2-7; TRBD2 might be the D (6 bases). The CDR3 sequence is 15 residues long. Germline CDR1 SGHTS, CDR2 YDEGEE. The V gene lost 3 bases and the J gene lost 7 bases, with 20 bases spanning the gap. The CDR3 nucleotides read TGTGCCAGCAGCTCGGGAGTCTTAATGTCGGGAGAGCAGTACTTC. Its protein is CASSSGVLMSGEQYF. Full variable domain (rest looked up from reference TRBV5-8 and TRBJ2-7): EAGVTQSPTHLIKTRGQQATLRCSPISGHTSVYWYQQALGLGLQFLLWYDEGEERNRGNFPPRFSGRQFPNYSSELNVNALELEDSALYLCASSSGVLMSGEQYFGPGTRLTVT.

This clone was counted a single time. V and J are TRBV11-1 and TRBJ1-2; the D gene is possibly TRBD1 (6 bases). The germline gives CDR1 SGHAT, CDR2 FQDESV (reference sequence). This CDR3 spans 15 amino acids. The V end lost 5 bases, the J end lost 0 bases, and 13 bases lay between the germline ends. CDR3 region: CASSLTGSTNYGYTF. The DNA of the CDR3 is TGTGCCAGCAGCCTGACAGGCAGTACTAACTATGGCTACACCTTC.

The chain has TRBV27 and TRBJ1-5; 9 positions match TRBD1. V dropped 2 bases and J dropped 7; count of bases not matched to a gene: 6. Germline V gene lookup returns CDR1 MNHEY and CDR2 SMNVEV (reference sequence). CDR3 length: 15 residues. As DNA, the CDR3 is TGTGCCAGCAGTTTAACCCCCGACAGGGGGCAGCCCCAGCATTTT. Its protein is CASSLTPDRGQPQHF.

This chain connects TRBV5-4 to TRBJ2-4; possibly TRBD1 for D (6 bases). V was clipped by 5 bases and J by 5 bases, with 14 bases between them. Germline CDR1 and CDR2: SGHNT and YYREEE (reference sequence). This CDR3 spans 14 amino acids. In DNA form, the CDR3 reads TGTGCCAGCAGTAAGGACAGTGGCCAAAACATTCAGTACTTC. Its translation: CASSKDSGQNIQYF.

V gene TRBV19 combines with J gene TRBJ2-1; TRBD2 agrees at 7 bases. After removal of 3 bases from V and 0 bases from J, the junction contained 2 bases not matched to a gene. Germline CDR1 and CDR2: LNHDA and SQIVND (reference sequence). CDR3 size: 15 residues. The CDR3 DNA sequence: TGTGCCAGTAGTATGGGCGGGAGCTCCTACAATGAGCAGTTCTTC. Protein product: CASSMGGSSYNEQFF.

The chain carries TRBV6-5 and TRBJ1-5, with a weak D call TRBD1 (5 bases). This CDR3 has 14 amino acids. Looked up from germline, CDR1 is MNHEY and CDR2 is SVGAGI. V lost 0 bases and J lost 5, with 8 bases in between. CDR3 in amino acids: CASSYSKGYQPQHF. For the CDR3, the DNA is TGTGCCAGCAGTTACTCGAAGGGGTATCAGCCCCAGCATTTT.

This clone has just a few counts. The gene calls are TRBV12-3 or TRBV12-4 and TRBJ1-3; D call uncertain. There are 13 residues in the CDR3. Trimming removed 3 bases from V and 0 bases from J, with 3 bases in between. For the CDR3, the DNA is TGTGCCAGCAGTTTCTACTCTGGAAACACCATATATTTT. Protein product: CASSFYSGNTIYF.

This clone came up once. The J gene is TRBJ2-3, the V gene TRBV6-6; 7 bases agree with TRBD2. V shed 5 bases, J shed 1 base, and the junction held 6 bases outside the gene matches. Germline loops: CDR1 MNHNY, CDR2 SVGAGI (reference sequence). The CDR3 sequence is 15 residues long. The CDR3 DNA follows: TGTGCCAGCAGTCGCGGCGGGGGTGGCACAGATACGCAGTATTTT. Its translation: CASSRGGGGTDTQYF.

The chain carries TRBV28 and TRBJ2-3; 9 bases map to TRBD2. The CDR3 loop spans 16 amino acids. Germline-derived CDR1 and CDR2 are MDHEN and SYDVKM. V lost 5 bases to trimming and J lost 2 bases; unmatched junction nucleotides: 8. The CDR3 loop reads CASSPPAGGYTDTQYF. The CDR3 bases are TGTGCCAGCAGTCCTCCGGCGGGAGGGTACACAGATACGCAGTATTTT. Using reference TRBV28 and TRBJ2-3 for the parts outside the CDR3, the full variable domain is DVKVTQSSRYLVKRTGEKVFLECVQDMDHENMFWYRQDPGLGLRLIYFSYDVKMKEKGDIPEGYSVSREKKERFSLILESASTNQTSMYLCASSPPAGGYTDTQYFGPGTRLTVL.

The chain combines TRBV5-1 with TRBJ1-6; 8 nucleotides line up with TRBD1. This CDR3 is 17 amino acids long. CDR1 SGHRS and CDR2 YFSETQ come from the germline V gene. Trimming removed 0 bases from V and 6 bases from J; junction bases left unmatched: 8. In DNA, the CDR3 is TGCGCCAGCAGCTTGGGCTCCCGGGACAGGAGTAATTCACCCCTCCACTTT. Protein sequence: CASSLGSRDRSNSPLHF.

The V and J genes are TRBV30 and TRBJ1-2, with a tentative D call TRBD1 (5 bases). The CDR3 is 14 residues long. V lost 5 bases and J lost 8, with 21 bases in between. Germline CDR1 reads GTSNPN; CDR2 reads SVGIG (reference sequence). The CDR3 is CAWAVDQIGGGYTF. In DNA form, the CDR3 reads TGTGCCTGGGCGGTAGACCAAATCGGGGGGGGCTACACCTTC.

The rearrangement uses TRBV4-1 and TRBJ2-3; D gene uncertain. CDR3 size: 14 residues. Germline lookup yields CDR1 MGHRA and CDR2 YSYEKL. With 6 bases removed from V and 0 bases from J, the gap between germline ends came to 10 bases. The CDR3 loop is CASRTSSSTDTQYF. The DNA of the CDR3 is TGCGCCAGCAGGACTTCTTCTAGCACAGATACGCAGTATTTT.

This chain uses TRBV18 with TRBJ2-3; a weak D match, TRBD1 (6 bases). The CDR3 sequence is 14 residues long. The germline gives CDR1 KGHSH, CDR2 LQKENI. The germline V and J ends were trimmed by 2 bases and 5 bases, with 11 bases remaining between them. The CDR3 coding sequence is TGTGCCAGCTCACCAAATAAAGGGGGAGATACGCAGTATTTT. Protein product: CASSPNKGGDTQYF.

J is TRBJ2-3 and V is TRBV30; a weak D match, TRBD2 (5 bases). The CDR3 covers 14 residues. The germline gives CDR1 GTSNPN, CDR2 SVGIG (reference sequence). V was shortened by 2 bases and J by 0 bases, with 9 bases between the two germline ends. The CDR3 is CAWSTLVSTDTQYF. The CDR3, as DNA: TGTGCCTGGAGTACACTAGTTAGCACAGATACGCAGTATTTT.

This clone has just a few counts. The CDR3 protein is CASSPVGGISYEQYF. The CDR3 DNA sequence: TGTGCCAGCAGCCCGGTGGGGGGGATTTCCTACGAGCAGTACTTC. The J gene is TRBJ2-7, the V gene TRBV5-4, with 7 bases aligning to TRBD2. V shed 4 bases and J 1 base; nucleotides not matched to a gene: 8. This CDR3 region has 15 residues. Germline V gene sequence: CDR1 SGHNT, CDR2 YYREEE (reference sequence).

This chain connects TRBV5-1 to TRBJ1-1, with a tentative D call TRBD1 (6 bases). CDR3 length equals 13 residues. Germline loops: CDR1 SGHRS, CDR2 YFSETQ. Trimming took 1 base from V and 6 from J, leaving 10 bases between them. Here the CDR3 reads CASSLQGNAEAFF. CDR3 bases: TGCGCCAGCAGCTTGCAGGGGAATGCTGAAGCTTTCTTT. The full variable domain, its missing parts supplied by reference TRBV5-1 and TRBJ1-1, is KAGVTQTPRYLIKTRGQQVTLSCSPISGHRSVSWYQQTPGQGLQFLFEYFSETQRNKGNFPGRFSGRQFSNSRSEMNVSTLELGDSALYLCASSLQGNAEAFFGQGTRLTVV.